This passage covers 10 T cell receptor beta chains from one sample sequenced in a study of blood T cell repertoires in COVID-19. Generated by immunoSEQ multiplex PCR, the TCRdb table keeps only in-frame clones and is missing some. The profile shows 100,000 to 150,000 clones, about 86% of them singletons. Sequenced sample: peripheral blood. The receptors here all came from a woman in her 50s with acute or convalescent COVID-19.

This chain links TRBV14 with TRBJ1-2; 8 bases agree with TRBD1. This CDR3 is built from 15 residues. Germline V CDR1 and CDR2: SGHDN, FVKESK. V shed 3 bases and J 4 bases; nucleotides not matched to a gene: 7. The CDR3 loop is CASSHGQGGFYGYTF. CDR3 bases: TGTGCCAGCAGCCATGGACAGGGTGGGTTCTATGGCTACACCTTC. The full variable domain, with the rest looked up from reference TRBV14 and TRBJ1-2, is EAGVTQFPSHSVIEKGQTVTLRCDPISGHDNLYWYRRVMGKEIKFLLHFVKESKQDESGMPNNRFLAERTGGTYSTLKVQPAELEDSGVYFCASSHGQGGFYGYTFGSGTRLTVV.

The chain joins TRBV3-1 (or the pseudogene TRBV3-2) to TRBJ2-7; weak D call: TRBD2 (5 bases). The germline gives CDR1 LGHDT, CDR2 YNNKEL (reference sequence). The CDR3 loop spans 14 amino acids. Trimming shortened V by 4 bases and J by 2 bases, and 12 bases separated the two germline ends. As DNA, the CDR3 is TGTGCCAGCAGCCTCACTAGTCATCCCTACGAGCAGTACTTC. Translation: CASSLTSHPYEQYF.

V and J are TRBV4-2 and TRBJ2-3; tentative D call: TRBD2 (6 bases). The CDR3 is 17 residues long. The V gene lost 0 bases and the J gene lost 1 base, with 14 bases spanning the gap. Germline CDR1 reads LGHNA; CDR2 reads YNFKEQ. CDR3 in DNA: TGTGCCAGCAGCCAAGAGAGAGGCGGGGACCGCACAGATACGCAGTATTTT. Its protein product is CASSQERGGDRTDTQYF.

The chain carries TRBV18 and TRBJ1-4; D is unclear. This CDR3 contains 14 residues. Germline assignment: CDR1 KGHSH and CDR2 LQKENI. V was shortened by 1 base and J by 3 bases, with 6 bases between the two germline ends. CDR3 in DNA: TGTGCCAGCTCACCACGGGGAGCTAATGAAAAACTGTTTTTT. Amino acid sequence: CASSPRGANEKLFF.

The chain employs TRBV7-9 and TRBJ2-7, with a possible D match to TRBD1 (6 bases). Per germline, CDR1 SEHNR and CDR2 FQNEAQ (reference sequence). The V end lost 5 bases, the J end lost 2 bases, and 13 bases lay between the germline ends. The CDR3 loop spans 14 amino acids. CDR3: CASSMPGHTYEQYF. The CDR3, as DNA: TGTGCCAGCAGCATGCCGGGACACACCTACGAGCAGTACTTC.

The V gene is TRBV7-9, the J gene TRBJ1-5, with 10 bases matching TRBD1. The CDR3 loop spans 15 amino acids. The V gene's germline CDR1 is SEHNR and CDR2 FQNEAQ (reference sequence). V lost 5 bases and J lost 4; bases outside the gene matches: 5. The DNA for the CDR3 is TGTGCCAGCAGCCCAGGGACAGGGGATAATCAGCCCCAGCATTTT. It codes for CASSPGTGDNQPQHF.

This clone showed up just a few times. The chain is built from TRBV14 and TRBJ2-2, with unresolved D. This CDR3 region has 13 residues. The V end was cut by 5 bases, the J end by 2 bases, with 6 bases between. CDR1 is SGHDN, CDR2 FVKESK, per germline. CDR3 sequence: CASSFTNTGELFF. CDR3 DNA: TGTGCCAGCAGCTTCACTAACACCGGGGAGCTGTTTTTT.

The chain has TRBV29-1 and TRBJ1-2, with D unclear. V was pared by 2 bases and J by 8 bases, with 6 bases between. The CDR3 contains 10 residues. Germline CDR1 reads SQVTM; CDR2 reads ANQGSEA. The CDR3, as DNA: TGCAGCGTTGAATTACGGGGCTACACCTTC. As protein: CSVELRGYTF.

This chain uses TRBV7-9 with TRBJ1-1, with D unclear. The CDR3 sequence is 14 residues long. In germline, CDR1 is SEHNR, CDR2 FQNEAQ (reference sequence). V lost 8 bases and J lost 3, with 16 bases in between. The CDR3: CASSRGPGDTEAFF. DNA for the CDR3: TGTGCCAGCTCCCGGGGTCCAGGCGACACTGAAGCTTTCTTT.

This clone was counted once. The chain uses TRBV25-1 and TRBJ2-7; TRBD1 matches at 7 bases. The CDR3 totals 13 residues. The J segment lost 2 bases and the V segment lost 3 bases, leaving 1 base of the junction unmatched. CDR1 and CDR2 from the germline V gene are MGHDK and SYGVNS. CDR3 in amino acids: CASSEDRPYEQYF. As DNA, the CDR3 is TGTGCCAGCAGTGAGGACAGGCCCTACGAGCAGTACTTC.